This T cell receptor (beta chain) was profiled in a study of blood T cell repertoires in COVID-19. Looking at the study overall: Both acute and convalescent COVID-19 samples were obtained from the United States, Italy and Spain.

V shed 1 base, J shed 4 bases, and the junction held 2 bases outside the gene matches. This CDR3 spans 14 amino acids. Looked up from germline, CDR1 is SEHNR and CDR2 is FQNEAQ (reference sequence). The table came from immunoSEQ multiplex PCR; TCRdb's copy has only in-frame clones and leaves some out. The data show about 91,000 clones, with 70% to 90% seen just once and approximately 4.8% held by the top ten. The sample consisted of peripheral blood. The chain combines TRBV7-9 with TRBJ2-5; 8 bases align to TRBD2. The TCR comes from a woman of 80 years or more with active COVID-19. The CDR3, as DNA: TGTGCCAGCAGCTTAGTTCTAGCGGGAGAGACCCAGTACTTC. It encodes CASSLVLAGETQYF.